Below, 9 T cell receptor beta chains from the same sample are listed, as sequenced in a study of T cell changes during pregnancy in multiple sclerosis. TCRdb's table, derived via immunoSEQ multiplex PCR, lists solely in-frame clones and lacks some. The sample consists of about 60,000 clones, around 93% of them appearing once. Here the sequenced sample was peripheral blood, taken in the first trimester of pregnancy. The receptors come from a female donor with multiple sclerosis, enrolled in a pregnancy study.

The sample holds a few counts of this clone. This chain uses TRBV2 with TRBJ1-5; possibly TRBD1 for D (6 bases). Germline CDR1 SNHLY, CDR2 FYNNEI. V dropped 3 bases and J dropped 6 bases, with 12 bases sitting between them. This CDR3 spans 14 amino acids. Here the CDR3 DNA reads TGTGCCAGCAGTGACACAGGACAGTCTCAGCCCCAGCATTTT. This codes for CASSDTGQSQPQHF.

The CDR3 region has the DNA TGTGCCAGCATCCGGGGGTTACGGACCGCGAACACTGAAGCTTTCTTT. This gives the protein CASIRGLRTANTEAFF. J is TRBJ1-1 and V is TRBV2; maybe TRBD1 (5 bases). The CDR3 sequence is 16 residues long. The V gene's germline CDR1 is SNHLY and CDR2 FYNNEI. V lost 7 bases, J lost 1 base, and 19 bases lay in between.

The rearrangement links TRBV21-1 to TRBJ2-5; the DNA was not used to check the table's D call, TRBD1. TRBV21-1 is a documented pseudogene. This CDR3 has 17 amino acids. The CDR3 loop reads CASSKNYGTGDGETQYF. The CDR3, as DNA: TGTGCCAGCAGCAAAAACTACGGGACAGGGGATGGAGAGACCCAGTACTTC.

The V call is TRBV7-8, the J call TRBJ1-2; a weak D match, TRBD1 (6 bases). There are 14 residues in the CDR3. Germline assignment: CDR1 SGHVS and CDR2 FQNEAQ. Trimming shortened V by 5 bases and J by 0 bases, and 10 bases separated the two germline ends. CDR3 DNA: TGTGCCAGCAGCCGAACAGGGACTAACTATGGCTACACCTTC. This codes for CASSRTGTNYGYTF.

CDR3 in DNA: TGTGCCAGCAGCCAACCTCGCGGGGGCGGGTCCTACGAGCAGTACTTC. Its translation: CASSQPRGGGSYEQYF. This chain connects TRBV9 to TRBJ2-7, with a tentative D call TRBD2 (7 bases). Germline V gene lookup returns CDR1 SGDLS and CDR2 YYNGEE. The CDR3 loop spans 16 amino acids. V was cut by 4 bases and J by 1 base, with 18 bases left in between. The full variable domain, rest sourced from reference TRBV9 and TRBJ2-7, is DSGVTQTPKHLITATGQRVTLRCSPRSGDLSVYWYQQSLDQGLQFLIQYYNGEERAKGNILERFSAQQFPDLHSELNLSSLELGDSALYFCASSQPRGGGSYEQYFGPGTRLTVT.

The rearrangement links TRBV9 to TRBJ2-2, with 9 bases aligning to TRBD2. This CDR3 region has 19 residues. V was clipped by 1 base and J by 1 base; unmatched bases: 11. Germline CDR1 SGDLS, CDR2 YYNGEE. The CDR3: CASSVTVRAGGKNTGELFF. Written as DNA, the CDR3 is TGTGCCAGCAGCGTAACGGTTAGGGCGGGGGGGAAGAACACCGGGGAGCTGTTTTTT. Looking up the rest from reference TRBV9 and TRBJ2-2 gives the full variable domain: DSGVTQTPKHLITATGQRVTLRCSPRSGDLSVYWYQQSLDQGLQFLIQYYNGEERAKGNILERFSAQQFPDLHSELNLSSLELGDSALYFCASSVTVRAGGKNTGELFFGEGSRLTVL.

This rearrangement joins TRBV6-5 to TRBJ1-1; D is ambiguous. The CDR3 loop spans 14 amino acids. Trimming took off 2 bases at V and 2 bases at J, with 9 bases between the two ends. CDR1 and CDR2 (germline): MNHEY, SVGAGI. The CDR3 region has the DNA TGTGCCAGCAGTTACGACCGGACTAACACTGAAGCTTTCTTT. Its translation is CASSYDRTNTEAFF.

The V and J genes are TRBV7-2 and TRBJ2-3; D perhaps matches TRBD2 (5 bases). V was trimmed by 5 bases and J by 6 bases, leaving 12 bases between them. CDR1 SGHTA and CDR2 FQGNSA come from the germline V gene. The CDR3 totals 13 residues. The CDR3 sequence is CASSPQLGDTQYF. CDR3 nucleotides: TGTGCCAGCAGCCCGCAACTAGGGGATACGCAGTATTTT.

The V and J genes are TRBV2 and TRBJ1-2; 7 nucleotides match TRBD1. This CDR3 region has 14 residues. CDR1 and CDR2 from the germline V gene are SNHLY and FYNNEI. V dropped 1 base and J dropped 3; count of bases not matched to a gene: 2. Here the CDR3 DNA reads TGTGCCAGCAGTGAAGGAGGGGGCTACTATGGCTACACCTTC. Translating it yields CASSEGGGYYGYTF.